The subject of this entry is one TCR beta chain. This entry belongs to a study of blood T cell repertoires in COVID-19. Study information: Material from acute and convalescent COVID-19 was sourced from the United States, Italy and Spain.

The cohort comprised adults aged roughly 18 to 90 years residing in 20 to 30 US areas. In assigning cohorts, the study relied on participant-reported clinical history. Original processing notes: Nucleated cell counts were estimated from reference gene primer amplification. The table came from immunoSEQ multiplex PCR; TCRdb's copy has only in-frame clones and leaves some out. V and J calls and clone size follow that table, whereas D and trimming were derived from the DNA. The table includes about 130,000 clones, about four fifths detected once. The TCR comes from a man aged 50-60 years who had recovered from COVID-19. The sample comprised PBMCs or T cells enriched from blood (not recorded which).

CDR3 amino acids: CASDGAGEGYTIYF. DNA for the CDR3: TGTGCCAGCGACGGCGCAGGGGAAGGGTACACCATATATTTT. The chain recombines TRBV6-5 with TRBJ1-3; possibly TRBD1 for D (6 bases). Germline assignment: CDR1 MNHEY and CDR2 SVGAGI. Trimming removed 8 bases from V and 8 bases from J, with 19 bases in between. The CDR3 is 14 amino acids.